The source of this T cell receptor (beta chain) is a study of Ad26.COV2.S vaccination and SARS-CoV-2 variants. The table came from immunoSEQ multiplex PCR; TCRdb's copy has only in-frame clones and leaves some out. Of some 340,000 clones detected, about 86% appear once; the ten largest clones hold under 2%. In regard to this clone: Its cognate antigen is unknown.

As for treatment: 15 to 20 received Ad26.COV2.S at low or high dose, single or two shots; 5 received placebo; per-sample allocation not given. Specimen acquisition occurred on day 63 following the initial vaccine or placebo injection. Broader study findings: Post-vaccination spike-specific CD8+ and CD4+ T cell responses reportedly had substantial breadth. Comparability of non-spike TCR breadth was observed across vaccine and placebo recipients. Responses of T cells in total may have been underestimated by the TCR breadth and depth analyses.

With 1 base removed from V and 3 bases from J, the gap between germline ends came to 6 bases. CDR3 length equals 13 residues. Germline V gene data show CDR1 as MGHRA and CDR2 as YSYEKL. This rearrangement joins TRBV4-1 to TRBJ2-5; D is ambiguous. The receptor's source is a person aged 18-65 years who received the Ad26.COV2.S COVID-19 vaccine or a placebo. The sample in question was peripheral blood, obtained in a trial of Ad26.COV2.S vaccine versus placebo. This CDR3 reads CASSQGAKETQYF. In DNA form, the CDR3 reads TGCGCCAGCAGCCAAGGGGCGAAAGAGACCCAGTACTTC.